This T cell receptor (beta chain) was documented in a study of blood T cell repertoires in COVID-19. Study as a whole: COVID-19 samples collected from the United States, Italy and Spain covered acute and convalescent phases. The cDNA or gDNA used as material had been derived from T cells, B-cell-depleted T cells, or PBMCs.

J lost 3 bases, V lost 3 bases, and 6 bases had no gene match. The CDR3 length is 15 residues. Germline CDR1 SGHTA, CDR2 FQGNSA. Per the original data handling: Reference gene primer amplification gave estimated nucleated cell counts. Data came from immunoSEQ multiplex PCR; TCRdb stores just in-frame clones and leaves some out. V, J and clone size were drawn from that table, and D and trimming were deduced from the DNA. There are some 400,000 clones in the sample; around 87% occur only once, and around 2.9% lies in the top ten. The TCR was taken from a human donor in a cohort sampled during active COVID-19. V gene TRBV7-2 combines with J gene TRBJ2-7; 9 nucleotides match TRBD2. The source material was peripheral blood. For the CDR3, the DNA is TGTGCCAGCAGCTTGGGAATAGCGGGGGACTACGAGCAGTACTTC. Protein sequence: CASSLGIAGDYEQYF. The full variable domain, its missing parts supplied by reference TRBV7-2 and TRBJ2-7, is GAGVSQSPSNKVTEKGKDVELRCDPISGHTALYWYRQSLGQGLEFLIYFQGNSAPDKSGLPSDRFSAERTGGSVSTLTIQRTQQEDSAVYLCASSLGIAGDYEQYFGPGTRLTVT.